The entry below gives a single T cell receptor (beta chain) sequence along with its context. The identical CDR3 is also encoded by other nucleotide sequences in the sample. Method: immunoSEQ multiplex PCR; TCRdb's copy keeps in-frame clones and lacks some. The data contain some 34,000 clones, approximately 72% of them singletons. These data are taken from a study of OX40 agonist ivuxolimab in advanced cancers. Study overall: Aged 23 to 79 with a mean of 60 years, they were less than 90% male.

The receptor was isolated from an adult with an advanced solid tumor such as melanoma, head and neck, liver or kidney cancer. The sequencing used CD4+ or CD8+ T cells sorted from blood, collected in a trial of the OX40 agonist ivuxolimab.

CDR3: CASSPTGSDTQYF. The CDR3 nucleotides are TGCGCCAGCAGCCCTACAGGGTCAGATACGCAGTATTTT. The rearrangement links TRBV5-1 to TRBJ2-3, with D maybe TRBD1 (6 bases). CDR1 and CDR2 from the germline V gene are SGHRS and YFSETQ. Trimming shortened V by 4 bases and J by 4 bases, and 10 bases separated the two germline ends. The CDR3 is 13 residues long.